This T cell receptor (beta chain) came from a study of blood T cell repertoires in COVID-19 (dated by TCRdb to the early 2020s). For the study in its entirety: Samples from collaborators originated in the United States, Italy and Spain and spanned both the acute and convalescent phases of COVID-19. The material from the prospective study consisted of cDNA or gDNA derived from T cells, B-cell-depleted T cells, or PBMCs. Deeply sampled blood TCRbeta repertoires from subjects exposed to, actively infected with, or recovered from COVID-19 were included in the dataset. The repertoires were made available in a free public database intended to serve as a resource for research on the immune response to SARS-CoV-2. Samples came from the ongoing ImmuneRACE study (first 160 participants) plus 1,254 subjects from 6 global collaborators. Sample metadata almost always included a de-identified subject ID, COVID-19 status, age in years and sex. Where available, HLA class I and class II types were taken from metadata supplied by the sample provider and were not determined by assay-based typing. The study at large found these results: How much clinical and demographic metadata was included differed by source and by participant, and the metadata was provided uncurated.

Concerning this clone itself: This receptor's antigen is unknown. No base quality values were provided; no much bigger clone lies one nucleotide off.

The immunoSEQ Assay, a bias-controlled multiplex PCR, was used to amplify TCRbeta CDR3 regions from genomic DNA. The study's processing was this. Nucleated cell counts per sample were estimated from amplification of reference gene primers within the assay. To quantify the absolute abundance of each unique TCRbeta CDR3 rearrangement, sequence reads were collapsed and filtered. For each sample, productive Simpson clonality was calculated by taking the square root of Simpson's diversity index across productive rearrangements. TCRdb stores this immuneACCESS table with in-frame sequences only. Part of the clones is absent; in the studies checked, under half of the shortfall reflects unresolved V genes, and no reason is known for the rest. V, J and clone size are taken as reported in that table, and D and trimming were inferred from the DNA itself. The sample data list tens of thousands of clones, and roughly four fifths of these were observed just once. Together, the top ten hold 6.5% to 7.5% of the sample.

CDR1 MNHEY and CDR2 SMNVEV were looked up in the germline V gene (reference sequence). Trimming removed 1 base from V and 2 bases from J, leaving 9 bases between the germline ends. The CDR3 runs 14 amino acids, cysteine and phenylalanine included. This entry keeps only the CDR3 DNA: 42 bases, framed from base 1. In Seattle, one collaborating source enrolled patients while the infection was active and tracked those patients longitudinally over the course of disease. Collaborating institutions collected whole blood in K2EDTA tubes following their own protocols. Collaborator samples were shipped for TCRbeta analysis as frozen whole blood, isolated PBMCs, or DNA extracted from either sample type.

The clonotype originates from a young man with COVID-19, enrolled during active disease. Sequencing was done on a sample of peripheral blood. The chain joins TRBV27 to TRBJ2-7; the D gene is perhaps TRBD2, on 6 matching bases. The nucleotide sequence is given as TGTGCCAGCAGTTTATTGGAGGGCACCTACGAGCAGTACTTC. This sequence encodes CASSLLEGTYEQYF.